Following are 16 T cell receptor beta chains from one sample sequenced in a study of tumor-infiltrating lymphocytes in primary liver carcinoma. Reverse transcription of around 500 ng total RNA with a constant-region primer produced TCR beta cDNA. Library construction for TCR beta comprised three nested multiplex PCR rounds performed with slightly modified ARM-PCR. It was with TRBV1-TRBV30 forward primers and a C-beta reverse primer that the first two PCR rounds were run, at approximately 10 cycles each. In TCRdb, the multiplex PCR reads were re-called with MiXCR into one record per CDR3 protein. The sample includes approximately 79,000 distinct CDR3 sequences, nearly 70% of them seen just once. Investigators took RNA and DNA out together from about 19-30 mg of unsorted bulk tissue. Sequencing was performed on liver tumor tissue from sampling region 4. Subset indicated: tumor region T4, right-lateral pole. The receptor source for this set is a man between 40 and 49 years old with primary liver carcinoma and hepatitis B virus infection.

This chain joins TRBV2 and TRBJ1-2; 7 bases map to TRBD1. Germline V lookup: CDR1 SNHLY, CDR2 FYNNEI. The junction had 9 bases not matched to a gene; V was cut back by 3 bases and J by 5 bases. The length of the CDR3 is 15 residues. In DNA, the CDR3 is TGTGCCAGCAGTGAGCCCTGGGAGGGGGCTTATGGCTACACCTTC. Translating it yields CASSEPWEGAYGYTF.

About this clonotype itself: This could be a read error, since a much larger clone is one nucleotide away. The missing conserved phenylalanine or tryptophan at the end of this CDR3 makes a read error likely. The V gene is TRBV4-1, the J gene TRBJ2-1, with 9 positions matching TRBD2. There are 14 residues in the CDR3. Germline V gene sequence: CDR1 MGHRA, CDR2 YSYEKL. The CDR3 nucleotides are TGCGTCAGCAGCCAGGCGGGAGGGTACAATGGGCAGTTCCTC. Its translation is CVSSQAGGYNGQFL.

To note about this clonotype: A junction boundary mismatches the germline segment, possibly from a read error. The V call is TRBV5-8, the J call TRBJ2-5; 14 bases are shared with TRBD2. The CDR3 is 17 amino acids. Germline lookup yields CDR1 SGHTS and CDR2 YDEGEE. The CDR3 coding sequence is TGTGCCACCAGCGATGGACTAGCGGGAGGCATTGTGGAGACCCAGTACTTC. It codes for CATSDGLAGGIVETQYF.

The CDR3 protein is CASSYMGAASRRSSYEQYF. CDR3 in DNA: TGTGCCAGCAGTTACATGGGGGCCGCCAGCAGGAGGAGCTCCTACGAGCAGTACTTC. J is TRBJ2-7 and V is TRBV4-2; D might be TRBD1 (6 bases). Trimming shortened V by 6 bases and J by 0 bases, and 27 bases separated the two germline ends. This CDR3 has 19 amino acids. CDR1 is LGHNA and CDR2 is YNFKEQ in the germline V gene.

About this clonotype itself: An end of the junction does not agree with germline; a read error may underlie this. CDR3 loop: CVSSRPGQALDF. As DNA, the CDR3 is TGTGTCAGCAGTCGACCGGGACAGGCCTTGGACTTC. The chain joins TRBV28 to TRBJ2-7; 8 bases map to TRBD1. There are 12 residues in the CDR3. Looked up from germline, CDR1 is MDHEN and CDR2 is SYDVKM.

A note on this clonotype: An end of the junction does not agree with germline; a read error may underlie this. The gene calls are TRBV6-2 or TRBV6-3 and TRBJ2-1; 12 positions match TRBD2. In germline, CDR1 is MNHEY, CDR2 SVGEGT. This CDR3 contains 17 residues. CDR3 sequence (DNA): TGTGCCAGCAGGGCGGGGCTAGCGGGAGGGACCTACAATGTGCAGTTCTTC. As protein: CASRAGLAGGTYNVQFF.

Of note for this clonotype: Given a much more abundant clone one base away, this may be a read error. The chain employs TRBV28 and TRBJ1-6; tentatively, D is TRBD1 (5 bases). Germline V gene lookup returns CDR1 MDHEN and CDR2 SYDVKM. This CDR3 region has 16 residues. The CDR3, as DNA: TGTGCCAGCAGTAGGGACTGGAGCTCCTATAATTCACCCCTCCGCTTT. As protein: CASSRDWSSYNSPLRF.

For this clonotype: Sequence at one end of the junction differs from germline and may be a read error. This chain joins TRBV3-1 and TRBJ1-2; D unclear. The germline gives CDR1 LGHDT, CDR2 YNNKEL (reference sequence). This CDR3 region has 14 residues. DNA of the CDR3: TGTGCGAGCAGCCCCGGGCCAAGTAAGAATGGCTACACCTTC. It codes for CASSPGPSKNGYTF.

The V call is TRBV4-2, the J call TRBJ2-7; no clear D. The CDR3 length is 12 residues. Trimming removed 0 bases at V and 5 bases at J, with 5 bases between. The germline CDR1 and CDR2 sequences are LGHNA and YNFKEQ. The CDR3 DNA sequence: TGTGCCAGCAGCCAAGAGGCCCACGAGCAGTACTTC. The encoded protein is CASSQEAHEQYF.

Remarks on this clonotype: This may be a read error: a much more frequent sequence differs by one nucleotide. This chain joins TRBV28 and TRBJ2-7; no clear D gene. The germline gives CDR1 MDHEN, CDR2 SYDVKM. V gave up 6 bases and J gave up 2 bases, with 11 bases separating them. The CDR3 sequence is 13 residues long. CDR3 region: CASRLVATYEQYF. The CDR3 DNA follows: TGTGCCAGCAGGCTAGTGGCAACCTACGAGCAGTACTTC.

Many counts were recorded for this clonotype. The chain employs TRBV29-1 and TRBJ2-7; 7 bases are a match to TRBD1. With 4 bases clipped from V and 2 bases from J, the junction kept 2 bases outside the gene matches. Germline CDR1 is SQVTM and CDR2 is ANQGSEA. This CDR3 is built from 12 residues. CDR3 in amino acids: CSVGQGAYEQYF. CDR3 nucleotides: TGCAGCGTTGGGCAGGGGGCCTACGAGCAGTACTTC.

The chain is built from TRBV11-2 and TRBJ2-1, with D perhaps TRBD1 (5 bases). The V end lost 5 bases, the J end lost 0 bases, and 32 bases lay between the germline ends. Per germline, CDR1 SGHAT and CDR2 FQNNGV. This CDR3 has 22 amino acids. This CDR3 is CASSLSYRSPVKQVCSYNEQFF. CDR3 in DNA: TGTGCCAGCAGCCTCTCCTACCGGAGTCCCGTGAAACAGGTTTGCTCCTACAATGAGCAGTTCTTC. Variable domain in full (rest from reference TRBV11-2 and TRBJ2-1): EAGVAQSPRYKIIEKRQSVAFWCNPISGHATLYWYQQILGQGPKLLIQFQNNGVVDDSQLPKDRFSAERLKGVDSTLKIQPAKLEDSAVYLCASSLSYRSPVKQVCSYNEQFFGPGTRLTVL.

V usage is TRBV4-2 and J usage is TRBJ2-7; D call uncertain. The CDR3 is 15 amino acids. In germline, CDR1 is LGHNA, CDR2 YNFKEQ. V lost 0 bases to trimming and J lost 7 bases, with 16 bases between them. The CDR3 reads CASSQDKSPGGEQYF. The CDR3 nucleotides read TGTGCCAGCAGCCAAGATAAGTCCCCGGGTGGAGAGCAGTACTTC.

In this sample, this clonotype turned up once. The junction and the germline gene differ at one end; a read error may be behind it. The chain links TRBV11-2 to TRBJ1-2; possible D gene TRBD1, 6 bases. In germline, CDR1 is SGHAT, CDR2 FQNNGV. The CDR3 totals 14 residues. This chain's CDR3 is CVSRVRDTTYGYTF. The CDR3 nucleotides read TGTGTCAGCAGGGTGAGGGACACCACCTATGGCTACACCTTC.

The chain has TRBV4-1 and TRBJ1-5; 8 bases align to TRBD1. Germline V lookup: CDR1 MGHRA, CDR2 YSYEKL. The CDR3 length is 16 residues. Trimming took 2 bases from V and 10 from J; bases not matched to a gene: 13. CDR3 sequence reads: CASSQHTDRVGQPQHF. The DNA of the CDR3 is TGCGCCAGCAGCCAACACACGGACAGGGTCGGCCAACCCCAGCATTTT.

To note about this clonotype: The conserved final phenylalanine or tryptophan is absent from the CDR3, which likely points to a read error. This chain connects TRBV11-2 to TRBJ2-5; D might be TRBD1 (6 bases). Germline values: CDR1 SGHAT, CDR2 FQNNGV. The CDR3 extends over 14 amino acids. CDR3 nucleotides: TGTGCCAGCAGCTTAGGGACAGTGCAAGAGACTCAGTACTTG. Residues: CASSLGTVQETQYL.